The 27 T cell receptor beta chains in this list originate from one sample, sequenced in a study of radiotherapy plus CTLA-4 blockade in lung cancer. TCRdb keeps only in-frame clones here, not all; method: immunoSEQ multiplex PCR. The table shows some 100,000 clones, with around four fifths occurring only once. The input for sequencing was peripheral blood, taken from a patient treated with radiotherapy plus ipilimumab. These TCRs come from a human donor with non-small cell lung cancer that progressed on radiotherapy plus ipilimumab.

V gene TRBV5-1 combines with J gene TRBJ2-1; the match to TRBD1 covers 8 bases. Germline V lookup: CDR1 SGHRS, CDR2 YFSETQ. V trimming: 3 bases; J trimming: 7 bases; junction bases outside the gene matches: 12. The CDR3 has 16 amino acids. The CDR3 reads CASSWKGQVLGNEQFF. The CDR3 DNA reads as TGCGCCAGCAGCTGGAAGGGACAGGTCCTTGGGAATGAGCAGTTCTTC.

This chain uses TRBV27 with TRBJ2-6; D is possibly TRBD1 (5 bases). The CDR3 runs to 17 residues. V was trimmed by 3 bases and J by 0 bases, leaving 12 bases between them. Looked up from germline, CDR1 is MNHEY and CDR2 is SMNVEV (reference sequence). CDR3 sequence: CASSLGQPRSGANVLTF. Here the CDR3 DNA reads TGTGCCAGCAGTTTGGGGCAGCCCCGCTCTGGGGCCAACGTCCTGACTTTC.

The sample holds one count of this clone. This rearrangement joins TRBV19 to TRBJ2-3; 8 bases map to TRBD1. CDR3 length: 15 residues. CDR1 LNHDA and CDR2 SQIVND come from the germline V gene (reference sequence). Trimming cost V 3 bases and J 6 bases; bases outside gene matches: 8. The CDR3 sequence: CASSIGQGTVDTQYF. The CDR3 coding sequence is TGTGCCAGTAGTATTGGACAGGGAACAGTGGATACGCAGTATTTT.

The chain joins TRBV6-5 to TRBJ2-1; D remains ambiguous. Trimming left V 6 bases short and J 10 bases short, with 13 bases between. Germline assignment: CDR1 MNHEY and CDR2 SVGAGI. The CDR3 runs to 12 residues. The CDR3 DNA reads as TGTGCCAGCAGCCCCGTCCGTTGGGAGCAGTTCTTC. Protein sequence: CASSPVRWEQFF.

The rearrangement links TRBV10-3 to TRBJ2-3; D might be TRBD1 (5 bases). V shed 4 bases and J shed 0 bases, with 11 bases lying between them. There are 15 residues in the CDR3. Germline CDR1 and CDR2: ENHRY and SYGVKD. In DNA form, the CDR3 reads TGTGCCATCAGTGGGGGCCGAGCTAGCACAGATACGCAGTATTTT. This encodes CAISGGRASTDTQYF.

The chain has TRBV7-9 and TRBJ1-2, with 7 bases aligning to TRBD1. The CDR3 covers 17 residues. V was clipped by 5 bases and J by 2 bases; unmatched bases: 14. Germline lookup yields CDR1 SEHNR and CDR2 FQNEAQ (reference sequence). DNA of the CDR3: TGTGCCAGCAGCCCCCTTAAGGGGGACAGTAAAAACTATGGCTACACCTTC. Protein: CASSPLKGDSKNYGYTF.

This clone appeared once. J is TRBJ2-7 and V is TRBV27; D is unclear. CDR3 length equals 14 residues. The germline CDR1 and CDR2 sequences are MNHEY and SMNVEV (reference sequence). V lost 4 bases and J lost 2, with 12 bases in between. The CDR3 here is CASSWSDGAYEQYF. Written as DNA, the CDR3 is TGTGCCAGCAGTTGGTCAGATGGAGCCTACGAGCAGTACTTC.

V gene TRBV28 combines with J gene TRBJ1-1; TRBD1 is a possible D gene (6 bases). With 8 bases removed from V and 5 bases from J, the gap between germline ends came to 21 bases. The CDR3 runs to 15 residues. The germline V gene encodes CDR1 MDHEN and CDR2 SYDVKM. The CDR3 protein is CASHSSGGAGTEAFF. CDR3 nucleotide sequence: TGTGCCAGCCATTCGAGCGGGGGGGCTGGTACTGAAGCTTTCTTT.

The chain employs TRBV27 and TRBJ2-1, with TRBD1 matching 10 bases. Looked up from germline, CDR1 is MNHEY and CDR2 is SMNVEV (reference sequence). V lost 5 bases and J lost 10; bases outside the gene matches: 14. The CDR3 runs to 16 residues. CDR3: CASSPSTGGLSMEQFF. CDR3 nucleotide sequence: TGTGCCAGCAGTCCCTCGACAGGGGGCCTATCCATGGAGCAGTTCTTC.

This chain links TRBV9 with TRBJ2-3; TRBD2 matches 9 bases. The V gene's germline CDR1 is SGDLS and CDR2 YYNGEE. The CDR3 is made up of 18 amino acids. The ends lost 3 bases at V and 3 bases at J; junction bases unmatched: 14. The CDR3 sequence is CASSAAQGSSGKTDTQYF. Here the CDR3 DNA reads TGTGCCAGCAGCGCCGCCCAAGGTTCTAGCGGGAAGACAGATACGCAGTATTTT.

The chain combines TRBV28 with TRBJ1-1; the D is unclear. Germline loops: CDR1 MDHEN, CDR2 SYDVKM. The CDR3 extends over 13 amino acids. Between the trimmed V and J ends, which lost 6 bases and 2 bases, there was a span of 10 bases. The CDR3 DNA follows: TGTGCCAGCAGCTTCCCCCCCAACACTGAAGCTTTCTTT. It yields the protein CASSFPPNTEAFF.

This chain uses TRBV4-1 with TRBJ2-3, with TRBD1 identical over 8 bases. The CDR3 sequence is 16 residues long. In germline, CDR1 is MGHRA, CDR2 YSYEKL. V dropped 4 bases and J dropped 5; count of bases not matched to a gene: 11. The chain's CDR3 is CASSRSGGLLGDTQYF. CDR3 sequence (DNA): TGCGCCAGCAGCCGTTCAGGGGGCCTACTGGGAGATACGCAGTATTTT.

The chain has TRBV7-9 and TRBJ1-1; D ambiguous. The CDR3 runs 11 residues. V lost 8 bases, J lost 11 bases, and 15 bases lay in between. Germline CDR1 and CDR2: SEHNR and FQNEAQ (reference sequence). CDR3 nucleotide sequence: TGTGCCAGCGCAGCTTCGTCGCGGGCTTTCTTT. As protein: CASAASSRAFF.

Here the CDR3 reads CASSLAALSYEQYF. The DNA of the CDR3 is TGTGCCAGCAGCTTAGCGGCGCTCTCCTACGAGCAGTACTTC. This chain links TRBV11-2 with TRBJ2-7; D gene unclear. This CDR3 has 14 amino acids. Trimming shortened V by 1 base and J by 0 bases, and 7 bases separated the two germline ends. Germline lookup yields CDR1 SGHAT and CDR2 FQNNGV.

This rearrangement joins TRBV7-6 to TRBJ1-5; D not certain. The germline V and J ends were trimmed by 1 base and 4 bases, with 8 bases remaining between them. CDR1 and CDR2 (germline): SGHVS, FNYEAQ. CDR3 length: 14 amino acids. The CDR3 region has the DNA TGTGCCAGCAGCTTAGGAGGGCTTAATCAGCCCCAGCATTTT. Protein sequence: CASSLGGLNQPQHF.

The J gene is TRBJ1-2, the V gene TRBV9, with D possibly being TRBD1 (5 bases). CDR3 length equals 13 residues. Trimming shortened V by 5 bases and J by 8 bases, and 16 bases separated the two germline ends. Germline V lookup: CDR1 SGDLS, CDR2 YYNGEE. The CDR3 nucleotides are TGTGCCAGCAGTGGACACGGAATAGGGGGCTACACCTTC. Protein sequence: CASSGHGIGGYTF.

Only a few counts were recorded for this clone. The gene calls are TRBV7-2 and TRBJ2-2; D is possibly TRBD1 (6 bases). With 3 bases removed from V and 7 bases from J, the gap between germline ends came to 15 bases. The CDR3 has 15 residues. Germline values: CDR1 SGHTA, CDR2 FQGNSA. This CDR3 is CASSLWTARIGELFF. CDR3 nucleotides: TGTGCCAGCAGCTTGTGGACAGCCAGGATCGGGGAGCTGTTTTTT. The complete variable domain, with remaining parts taken from reference TRBV7-2 and TRBJ2-2, reads GAGVSQSPSNKVTEKGKDVELRCDPISGHTALYWYRQSLGQGLEFLIYFQGNSAPDKSGLPSDRFSAERTGGSVSTLTIQRTQQEDSAVYLCASSLWTARIGELFFGEGSRLTVL.

This chain connects TRBV2 to TRBJ2-6; no clear D. The CDR3 extends over 15 amino acids. Germline V gene sequence: CDR1 SNHLY, CDR2 FYNNEI. The V and J ends lost 10 bases and 0 bases respectively, with 13 bases between them. This CDR3 reads CATLVRSSGANVLTF. CDR3 coding DNA: TGTGCCACCTTGGTCCGGAGCTCTGGGGCCAACGTCCTGACTTTC.

This chain joins TRBV28 and TRBJ2-1, with 9 bases matching TRBD1. The CDR3 loop spans 15 amino acids. Germline-derived CDR1 and CDR2 are MDHEN and SYDVKM. V trimming: 5 bases; J trimming: 6 bases; junction bases outside the gene matches: 8. The DNA of the CDR3 is TGTGCCAGCAGTCCCGGGACAGGGAGATTCAATGAGCAGTTCTTC. Residues: CASSPGTGRFNEQFF.

The chain links TRBV29-1 to TRBJ1-1; D remains unclear. Deletions cut 7 bases from V and 4 bases from J, with 13 bases between. This CDR3 has 12 residues. Germline loops: CDR1 SQVTM, CDR2 ANQGSEA. The CDR3 here is CSATGQFTEAFF. CDR3 coding DNA: TGCAGCGCCACCGGGCAGTTCACTGAAGCTTTCTTT.

The chain couples TRBV7-7 to TRBJ2-7; a possible D gene is TRBD2 (5 bases). The length of the CDR3 is 13 residues. V was trimmed by 5 bases and J by 7 bases, leaving 15 bases between them. CDR1 SSHAT and CDR2 FNYEAQ come from the germline V gene (reference sequence). CDR3 amino acids: CASSPSGSGEQYF. The CDR3 DNA reads as TGTGCCAGCAGCCCCAGTGGGTCGGGGGAGCAGTACTTC.

The V gene is TRBV19, the J gene TRBJ1-1, with TRBD1 as a possible D gene (5 bases). The ends were cut back, 4 bases at V and 11 bases at J, with 14 bases in the middle. Looked up from germline, CDR1 is LNHDA and CDR2 is SQIVND (reference sequence). This CDR3 comprises 12 residues. CDR3 region: CASSNWGIGAFF. The CDR3, as DNA: TGTGCCAGTAGTAATTGGGGGATTGGGGCTTTCTTT.

On this clone itself: Compared with germline, one end of the junction differs, possibly owing to a read error. V usage is TRBV5-1 and J usage is TRBJ1-2; 9 nucleotides align to TRBD1. Germline V gene sequence: CDR1 SGHRS, CDR2 YFSETQ. The CDR3 spans 14 residues. The CDR3 loop reads CASSLARTGDGYPF. The CDR3 bases are TGCGCCAGCAGCTTGGCCAGGACAGGGGACGGCTACCCCTTC. Looking up the rest from reference TRBV5-1 and TRBJ1-2 gives the full variable domain: KAGVTQTPRYLIKTRGQQVTLSCSPISGHRSVSWYQQTPGQGLQFLFEYFSETQRNKGNFPGRFSGRQFSNSRSEMNVSTLELGDSALYLCASSLARTGDGYPFGSGTRLTVV.

The rearrangement links TRBV7-6 to TRBJ1-4, with a weak D call TRBD1 (5 bases). The ends were cut back, 4 bases at V and 7 bases at J, with 10 bases in the middle. This CDR3 is built from 13 residues. Germline lookup yields CDR1 SGHVS and CDR2 FNYEAQ. The chain's CDR3 is CASSSRGPEKLFF. In DNA, the CDR3 is TGTGCCAGCAGCTCCCGGGGACCTGAAAAACTGTTTTTT.

The table lists this clone with a count of one. The J gene is TRBJ2-1, the V gene TRBV11-2; no reliable D call. The V end was cut by 2 bases, the J end by 4 bases, with 3 bases between. This CDR3 has 12 amino acids. Germline CDR1 SGHAT, CDR2 FQNNGV. CDR3 amino acids: CASSLRYNEQFF. CDR3 coding DNA: TGTGCCAGCAGCTTACGATACAATGAGCAGTTCTTC.

The rearrangement uses TRBV27 and TRBJ2-7; 9 nucleotides match TRBD1. This CDR3 has 13 amino acids. Germline V CDR1 and CDR2: MNHEY, SMNVEV (reference sequence). V was pared by 5 bases and J by 3 bases, with 2 bases of the junction left unmatched. CDR3: CASSPTGGYEQYF. CDR3 sequence (DNA): TGTGCCAGCAGTCCGACAGGGGGCTACGAGCAGTACTTC.

The chain couples TRBV6-4 to TRBJ2-2, with 10 bases identical to TRBD1. The length of the CDR3 is 17 residues. The trim removed 6 bases at V and 4 bases at J, leaving 11 bases unmatched. Germline lookup yields CDR1 MRHNA and CDR2 SNTAGT. The CDR3 nucleotides are TGTGCCAGCAGCGTACTTCCGGGACAGGGGACCACCGGGGAGCTGTTTTTT. Protein: CASSVLPGQGTTGELFF.